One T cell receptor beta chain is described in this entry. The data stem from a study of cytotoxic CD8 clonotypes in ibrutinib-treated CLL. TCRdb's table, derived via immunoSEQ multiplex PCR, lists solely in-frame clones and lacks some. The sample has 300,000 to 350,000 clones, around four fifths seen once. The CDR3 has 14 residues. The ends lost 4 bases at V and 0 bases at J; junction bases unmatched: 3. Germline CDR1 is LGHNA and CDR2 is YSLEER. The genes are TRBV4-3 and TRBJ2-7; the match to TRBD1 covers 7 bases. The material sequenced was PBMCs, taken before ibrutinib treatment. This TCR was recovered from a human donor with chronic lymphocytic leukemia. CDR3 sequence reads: CASSRTGLSYEQYF. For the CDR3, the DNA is TGCGCCAGCAGCCGGACAGGCCTCTCCTACGAGCAGTACTTC.